Each of the 11 T cell receptor beta chains below was sequenced from the same sample in a study of T cell responses to AZD1222 COVID-19 vaccine. TCRdb keeps only in-frame clones here, not all; method: immunoSEQ multiplex PCR. The repertoire holds about 120,000 clones, with about 88% as singletons. Sequencing was performed on peripheral blood, taken on day 0 of AZD1222 vaccination. The receptors originated from an adult in good health.

Here the CDR3 DNA reads TGCGCCAGCAGCTTATCGGGAGTAGGCACAGATACGCAGTATTTT. Protein: CASSLSGVGTDTQYF. The V gene is TRBV5-1, the J gene TRBJ2-3; TRBD2 is a possible D gene (6 bases). Trimming took 2 bases from V and 1 from J, leaving 11 bases between them. Germline assignment: CDR1 SGHRS and CDR2 YFSETQ. The CDR3 loop spans 15 amino acids.

The V gene is TRBV7-9, the J gene TRBJ2-5; perhaps TRBD2 as D (5 bases). V gave up 11 bases and J gave up 5 bases, with 15 bases separating them. In germline, CDR1 is SEHNR, CDR2 FQNEAQ (reference sequence). This CDR3 comprises 12 residues. This CDR3 is CASGVERETQYF. CDR3 bases: TGTGCCTCGGGCGTAGAGCGGGAGACCCAGTACTTC.

V gene TRBV28 combines with J gene TRBJ1-5; D might be TRBD1 (6 bases). With 10 bases removed from V and 2 bases from J, the gap between germline ends came to 18 bases. This CDR3 contains 15 residues. CDR1 and CDR2 from the germline V gene are MDHEN and SYDVKM. CDR3 region: CATEPQGEGNQPQHF. CDR3 bases: TGTGCCACAGAGCCACAGGGAGAGGGCAATCAGCCCCAGCATTTT.

The rearrangement uses TRBV7-2 and TRBJ2-1, with D possibly TRBD2 on 6 matching bases. The germline CDR1 and CDR2 sequences are SGHTA and FQGNSA. V was pared by 5 bases and J by 0 bases, with 11 bases between. The length of the CDR3 is 15 residues. CDR3: CASSRGDSSYNEQFF. CDR3 bases: TGTGCCAGCAGCCGCGGGGATAGCTCCTACAATGAGCAGTTCTTC.

This clone was found once. The chain uses TRBV12-3 or TRBV12-4 and TRBJ2-3; 7 positions agree with TRBD2. This CDR3 is built from 13 residues. V shed 0 bases and J 6 bases; nucleotides not matched to a gene: 0. The DNA of the CDR3 is TGTGCCAGCAGTTTAGCGGGAGGGGATACGCAGTATTTT. The encoded protein is CASSLAGGDTQYF.

The chain employs TRBV7-2 and TRBJ2-3, with 15 bases fitting TRBD2. Per germline, CDR1 SGHTA and CDR2 FQGNSA. This CDR3 region has 17 residues. V lost 0 bases, J lost 7 bases, and 5 bases stayed unmatched. The CDR3 is CASSLAGLAGGENTQYF. The CDR3 region has the DNA TGTGCCAGCAGCTTAGCGGGACTAGCGGGAGGTGAAAATACGCAGTATTTT. The complete variable domain, with remaining parts taken from reference TRBV7-2 and TRBJ2-3, reads GAGVSQSPSNKVTEKGKDVELRCDPISGHTALYWYRQSLGQGLEFLIYFQGNSAPDKSGLPSDRFSAERTGGSVSTLTIQRTQQEDSAVYLCASSLAGLAGGENTQYFGPGTRLTVL.

This sequence joins TRBV14 and TRBJ2-1, with 8 bases aligning to TRBD2. Looked up from germline, CDR1 is SGHDN and CDR2 is FVKESK. This CDR3 has 17 amino acids. The V segment lost 0 bases and the J segment 6 bases; nucleotides outside the gene matches: 10. This CDR3 reads CASSQDLRSGGRNEQFF. DNA for the CDR3: TGTGCCAGCAGCCAAGATCTTAGGAGCGGGGGCCGCAATGAGCAGTTCTTC. The full variable domain, its missing parts supplied by reference TRBV14 and TRBJ2-1, is EAGVTQFPSHSVIEKGQTVTLRCDPISGHDNLYWYRRVMGKEIKFLLHFVKESKQDESGMPNNRFLAERTGGTYSTLKVQPAELEDSGVYFCASSQDLRSGGRNEQFFGPGTRLTVL.

This clone has just one count. The V call is TRBV25-1, the J call TRBJ2-1; TRBD1 is a possible D gene (6 bases). The V gene lost 0 bases and the J gene lost 3 bases, with 15 bases spanning the gap. CDR3 length: 17 amino acids. Germline assignment: CDR1 MGHDK and CDR2 SYGVNS. This chain's CDR3 is CASSEYTSRGNYNEQFF. DNA of the CDR3: TGTGCCAGCAGTGAATATACCTCAAGGGGGAACTACAATGAGCAGTTCTTC.

The gene calls are TRBV30 and TRBJ1-5, with a tentative D call TRBD1 (5 bases). Deletions cut 5 bases from V and 1 base from J, with 9 bases between. The CDR3 is 13 amino acids. The germline V gene encodes CDR1 GTSNPN and CDR2 SVGIG (reference sequence). CDR3 sequence reads: CAWARDSNQPQHF. The DNA of the CDR3 is TGTGCCTGGGCCCGGGACAGCAATCAGCCCCAGCATTTT. Drawing the rest from reference TRBV30 and TRBJ1-5, the complete variable domain is SQTIHQWPATLVQPVGSPLSLECTVEGTSNPNLYWYRQAAGRGLQLLFYSVGIGQISSEVPQNLSASRPQDRQFILSSKKLLLSDSGFYLCAWARDSNQPQHFGDGTRLSIL.

The V call is TRBV6-1, the J call TRBJ1-2; 10 bases match TRBD1. This CDR3 is built from 14 residues. In germline, CDR1 is MNHNS, CDR2 SASEGT. The junction had 5 bases not matched to a gene; V was cut back by 2 bases and J by 8 bases. The CDR3, as DNA: TGTGCCAGCAGTGAATACGGGACAGGGGTGGGCTACACCTTC. The encoded protein is CASSEYGTGVGYTF.

V usage is TRBV30 and J usage is TRBJ2-3; maybe TRBD1 (8 bases). This CDR3 spans 15 amino acids. CDR1 and CDR2 (germline): GTSNPN, SVGIG (reference sequence). V was trimmed by 4 bases and J by 3 bases, leaving 17 bases between them. The DNA of the CDR3 is TGTGCCTGGACTCTCGGACAGGGAGGGACAGATACGCAGTATTTT. Translating it yields CAWTLGQGGTDTQYF.